The 6 T cell receptor beta chains given below trace back to one sample, sequenced in a study of shared clonotypes between healthy human individuals (dated by TCRdb to the early 2020s). Library creation used the immunoSEQ multiplex PCR assay. Imported from immuneACCESS, the table was reduced by TCRdb to in-frame sequences with V and J called. These copies leave out some clones; in studies compared against another copy, an unresolved V gene accounts for under half, and the cause of the remainder is not known. This sample lists 2 million to 2.5 million clones; 80% to 95% were detected once. In total, the top ten clones hold approximately 0.37% of the sample. Source material: naive CD4+ T cells from PBMCs. Interpreted using the paper, the cell subset or site label stands for: CD45RA+ positively selected. These receptors came from a man aged 18 to 29 in good health. Some clones in this sample may be carry-over from other donors' samples.

This clone has more than one count but fewer than ten. The chain joins TRBV2 to TRBJ1-5, with TRBD1 identical over 7 bases. Germline-derived CDR1 and CDR2 are SNHLY and FYNNEI. CDR3 length equals 16 residues. Trimming at V came to 4 bases and at J to 6 bases, leaving 12 bases not matched to a gene. CDR3 protein: CASSVYGAGGGQPQHF. The CDR3, as DNA: TGTGCCAGCAGTGTTTACGGAGCAGGGGGGGGTCAGCCCCAGCATTTT.

A word on this clone: The sample carries other DNA sequences with the same CDR3. The J gene is TRBJ1-1, the V gene TRBV18; TRBD1 is a possible D gene (6 bases). Trimming shortened V by 2 bases and J by 8 bases, and 9 bases separated the two germline ends. CDR1 and CDR2 (germline): KGHSH, LQKENI. The CDR3 extends over 12 amino acids. The CDR3 bases are TGTGCCAGCTCACCAGGACAGACCGAAGCTTTCTTT. Translating gives CASSPGQTEAFF. The full variable domain, its missing parts supplied by reference TRBV18 and TRBJ1-1, is NAGVMQNPRHLVRRRGQEARLRCSPMKGHSHVYWYRQLPEEGLKFMVYLQKENIIDESGMPKERFSAEFPKEGPSILRIQQVVRGDSAAYFCASSPGQTEAFFGQGTRLTVV.

This chain uses TRBV7-3 with TRBJ2-3; D remains unclear. V lost 3 bases and J lost 2, with 6 bases in between. The length of the CDR3 is 13 residues. Germline-derived CDR1 and CDR2 are SGHTA and FQGTGA. The CDR3 sequence is CASSFYVTDTQYF. In DNA, the CDR3 is TGTGCCAGCAGCTTTTATGTCACAGATACGCAGTATTTT.

This chain's CDR3 is CASSRDRESAGELFF. The CDR3 coding sequence is TGTGCCAGCAGTCGAGACAGGGAGTCCGCCGGGGAGCTGTTTTTT. This chain uses TRBV6-1 with TRBJ2-2, with TRBD1 identical over 7 bases. The junction had 9 bases not matched to a gene; V was cut back by 5 bases and J by 6 bases. The CDR3 consists of 15 residues. Per germline, CDR1 MNHNS and CDR2 SASEGT.

The chain employs TRBV5-1 and TRBJ1-3; TRBD1 might be the D (5 bases). Trimming took off 0 bases at V and 3 bases at J, with 10 bases between the two ends. Germline CDR1 SGHRS, CDR2 YFSETQ. The CDR3 has 15 amino acids. This chain's CDR3 is CASSLEGLIGNTIYF. The CDR3 DNA follows: TGCGCCAGCAGCTTGGAGGGGCTGATTGGAAACACCATATATTTT.

The chain carries TRBV29-1 and TRBJ2-5, with D unclear. The J call is doubtful: the DNA matches TRBJ2-7 better. CDR3 size: 11 residues. CDR1 is SQVTM, CDR2 ANQGSEA, per germline. CDR3 coding DNA: TGCAGCGTCGGGCCTACCTACGAGCAGTACTTC. Translated: CSVGPTYEQYF.